This T cell receptor beta chain was identified in a study of T cells expressing NK-cell markers. In the study overall: Among eight sequenced donors, seven carried HCMV seropositivity while one was seronegative. Study results and caveats: The share of CD8+ T cells held by dominant NKG2C+ clonotypes was about 1.0-8% in six donors. Dominance of the CD3+CD56-NKG2C+ fraction by these clonotypes also held in a few donors.

Germline assignment: CDR1 DFQATT and CDR2 SNEGSKA (reference sequence). The length of the CDR3 is 17 residues. As regards this clonotype: What it binds is not known.

Template switching by 5'RACE with UMIs generated the TCR beta cDNA. Reanalyzing the 5' RACE reads, TCRdb keeps one entry per CDR3 protein, without DNA. This sample's table reports about 260,000 distinct CDR3 sequences. This receptor was identified in a woman between 18 and 70 years old in good health. The V and J genes are TRBV20-1 and TRBJ2-3; TCRdb outputs TRBD2, but without DNA this stays unchecked. Sequencing was carried out using blood T cells: a sorted CD56 or NKG2C T cell subset, CD4+ or CD8+ T cells, or bulk PBMC T cells (not recorded which). CDR3 loop: CSARDFLAGDFPDTQYF.